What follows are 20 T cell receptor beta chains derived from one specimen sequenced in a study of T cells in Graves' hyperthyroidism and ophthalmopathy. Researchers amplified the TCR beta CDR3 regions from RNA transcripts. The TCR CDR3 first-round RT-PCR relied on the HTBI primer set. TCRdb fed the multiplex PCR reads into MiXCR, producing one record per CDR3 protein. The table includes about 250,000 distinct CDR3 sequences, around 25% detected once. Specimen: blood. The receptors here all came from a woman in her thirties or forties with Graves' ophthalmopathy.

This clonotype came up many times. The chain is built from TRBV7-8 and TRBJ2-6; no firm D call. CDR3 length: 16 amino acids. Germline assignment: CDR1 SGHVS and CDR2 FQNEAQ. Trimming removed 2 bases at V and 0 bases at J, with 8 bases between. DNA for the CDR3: TGTGCCAGCAGCTTACGGCAGAGCTCTGGGGCCAACGTCCTGACTTTC. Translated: CASSLRQSSGANVLTF.

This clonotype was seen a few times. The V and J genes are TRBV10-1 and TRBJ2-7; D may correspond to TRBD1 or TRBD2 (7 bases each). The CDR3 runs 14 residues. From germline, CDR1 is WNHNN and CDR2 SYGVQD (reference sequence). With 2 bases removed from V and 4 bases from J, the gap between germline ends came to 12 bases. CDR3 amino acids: CASSEGQGGYEQYF. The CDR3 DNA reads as TGCGCCAGCAGTGAGGGGCAGGGGGGGTACGAGCAGTACTTC.

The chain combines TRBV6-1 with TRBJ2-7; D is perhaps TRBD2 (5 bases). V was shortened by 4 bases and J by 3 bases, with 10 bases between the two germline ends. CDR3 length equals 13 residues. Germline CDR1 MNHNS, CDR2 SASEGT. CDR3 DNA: TGTGCCAGCAGTGTCGAGGGCCACTACGAGCAGTACTTC. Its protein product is CASSVEGHYEQYF.

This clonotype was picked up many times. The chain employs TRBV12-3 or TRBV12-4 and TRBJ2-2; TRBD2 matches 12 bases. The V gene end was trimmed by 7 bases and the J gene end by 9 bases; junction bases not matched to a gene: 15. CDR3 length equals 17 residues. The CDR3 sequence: CASILTSGGPRIRELFF. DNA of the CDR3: TGTGCCAGCATCCTGACTAGCGGGGGCCCTAGAATCAGGGAGCTGTTTTTT.

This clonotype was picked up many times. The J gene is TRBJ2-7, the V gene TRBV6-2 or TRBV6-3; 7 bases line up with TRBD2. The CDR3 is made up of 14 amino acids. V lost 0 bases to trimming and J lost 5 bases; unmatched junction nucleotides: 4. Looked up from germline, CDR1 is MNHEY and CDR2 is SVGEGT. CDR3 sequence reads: CASSYSGGRNEQYF. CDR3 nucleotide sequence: TGTGCCAGCAGTTACTCGGGAGGGCGCAACGAGCAGTACTTC.

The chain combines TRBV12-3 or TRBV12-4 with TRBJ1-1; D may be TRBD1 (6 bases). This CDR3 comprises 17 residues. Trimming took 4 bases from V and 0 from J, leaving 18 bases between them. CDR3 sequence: CASSYGTPTLMNTEAFF. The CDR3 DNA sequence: TGTGCCAGCAGTTACGGGACACCAACCCTAATGAACACTGAAGCTTTCTTT.

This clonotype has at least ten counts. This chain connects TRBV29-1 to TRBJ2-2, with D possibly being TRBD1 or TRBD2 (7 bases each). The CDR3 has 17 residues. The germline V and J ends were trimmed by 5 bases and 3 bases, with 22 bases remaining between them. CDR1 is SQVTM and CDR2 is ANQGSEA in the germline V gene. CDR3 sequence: CSVQRGLLATDTGELFF. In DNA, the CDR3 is TGCAGCGTTCAAAGGGGGCTACTAGCGACCGACACCGGGGAGCTGTTTTTT.

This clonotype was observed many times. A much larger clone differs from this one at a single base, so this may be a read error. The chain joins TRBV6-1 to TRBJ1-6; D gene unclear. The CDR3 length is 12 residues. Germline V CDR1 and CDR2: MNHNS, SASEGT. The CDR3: CAIGRYNSPLRF. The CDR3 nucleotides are TGTGCCATCGGCAGATATAATTCACCCCTCCGCTTT.

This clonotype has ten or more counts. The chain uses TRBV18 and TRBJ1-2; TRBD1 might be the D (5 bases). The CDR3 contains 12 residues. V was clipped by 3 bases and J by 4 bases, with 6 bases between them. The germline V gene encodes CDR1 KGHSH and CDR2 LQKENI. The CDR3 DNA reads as TGTGCCAGCTCACCGGACACCTATGGCTACACCTTC. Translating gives CASSPDTYGYTF.

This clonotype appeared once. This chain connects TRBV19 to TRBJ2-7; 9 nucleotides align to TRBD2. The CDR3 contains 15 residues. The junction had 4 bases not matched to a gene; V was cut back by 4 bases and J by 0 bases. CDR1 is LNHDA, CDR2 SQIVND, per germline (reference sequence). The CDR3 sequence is CASSKHSGSSYEQYF. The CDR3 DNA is TGTGCCAGTAGTAAACATAGCGGGAGCTCCTACGAGCAGTACTTC. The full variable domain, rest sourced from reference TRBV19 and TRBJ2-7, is DGGITQSPKYLFRKEGQNVTLSCEQNLNHDAMYWYRQDPGQGLRLIYYSQIVNDFQKGDIAEGYSVSREKKESFPLTVTSAQKNPTAFYLCASSKHSGSSYEQYFGPGTRLTVT.

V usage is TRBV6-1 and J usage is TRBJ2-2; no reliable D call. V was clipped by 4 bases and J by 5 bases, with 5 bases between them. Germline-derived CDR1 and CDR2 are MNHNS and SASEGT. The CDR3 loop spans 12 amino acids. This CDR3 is CASSVRTGELFF. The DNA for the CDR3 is TGTGCCAGCAGTGTGAGAACCGGGGAGCTGTTTTTT.

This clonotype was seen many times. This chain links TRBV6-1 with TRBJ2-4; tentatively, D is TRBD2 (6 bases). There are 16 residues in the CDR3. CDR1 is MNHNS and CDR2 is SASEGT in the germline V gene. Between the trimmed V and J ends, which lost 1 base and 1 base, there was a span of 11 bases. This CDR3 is CASSEVGGFAKNIQYF. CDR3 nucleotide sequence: TGTGCCAGCAGTGAAGTGGGGGGTTTCGCCAAAAACATTCAGTACTTC.

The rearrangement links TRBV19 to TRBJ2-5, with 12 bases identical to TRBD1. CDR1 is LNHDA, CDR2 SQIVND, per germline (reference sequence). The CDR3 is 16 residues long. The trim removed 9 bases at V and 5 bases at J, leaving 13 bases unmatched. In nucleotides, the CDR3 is TGTGCCAGCGGGACTCGGGACAGGGGGCAATTTGAGACCCAGTACTTC. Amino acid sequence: CASGTRDRGQFETQYF.

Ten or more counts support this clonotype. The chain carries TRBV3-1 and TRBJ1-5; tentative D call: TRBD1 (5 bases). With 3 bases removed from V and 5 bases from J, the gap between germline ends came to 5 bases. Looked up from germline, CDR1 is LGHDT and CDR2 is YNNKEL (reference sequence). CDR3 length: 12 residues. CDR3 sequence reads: CASSQGDQPQHF. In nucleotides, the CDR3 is TGTGCCAGCAGCCAGGGGGATCAGCCCCAGCATTTT.

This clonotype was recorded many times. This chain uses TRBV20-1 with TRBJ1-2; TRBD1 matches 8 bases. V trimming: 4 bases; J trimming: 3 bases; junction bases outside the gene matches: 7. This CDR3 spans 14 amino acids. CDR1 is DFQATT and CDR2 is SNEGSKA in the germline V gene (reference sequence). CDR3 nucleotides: TGCAGTGCTAATGACAGGGGATTCGACTATGGCTACACCTTC. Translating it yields CSANDRGFDYGYTF.

The chain's CDR3 is CASSPSRANTGELFF. The CDR3 coding sequence is TGTGCCAGCTCACCGTCCCGAGCGAACACCGGGGAGCTGTTTTTT. J is TRBJ2-2 and V is TRBV18; D uncertain. Trimming cost V 3 bases and J 0 bases, with 8 bases left between them. This CDR3 comprises 15 residues. CDR1 is KGHSH, CDR2 LQKENI, per germline.

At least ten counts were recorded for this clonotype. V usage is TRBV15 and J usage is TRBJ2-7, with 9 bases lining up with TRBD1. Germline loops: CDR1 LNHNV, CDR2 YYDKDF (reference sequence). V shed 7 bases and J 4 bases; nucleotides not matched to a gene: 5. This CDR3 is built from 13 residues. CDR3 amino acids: CATTPGQGYEQYF. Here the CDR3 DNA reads TGTGCCACCACCCCGGGACAGGGTTACGAGCAGTACTTC.

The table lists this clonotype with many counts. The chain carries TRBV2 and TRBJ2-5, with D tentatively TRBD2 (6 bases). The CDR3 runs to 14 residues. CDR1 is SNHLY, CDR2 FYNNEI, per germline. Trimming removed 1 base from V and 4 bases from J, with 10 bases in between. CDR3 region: CASSEETEGETQYF. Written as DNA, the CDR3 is TGTGCCAGCAGTGAAGAGACGGAGGGAGAGACCCAGTACTTC.

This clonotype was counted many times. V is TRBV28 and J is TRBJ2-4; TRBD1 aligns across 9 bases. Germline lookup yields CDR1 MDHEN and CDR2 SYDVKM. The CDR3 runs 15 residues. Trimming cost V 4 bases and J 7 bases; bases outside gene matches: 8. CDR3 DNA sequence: TGTGCCAGCAGTTACCCCCGGACAGGGGCCAACATTCAGTACTTC. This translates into CASSYPRTGANIQYF.

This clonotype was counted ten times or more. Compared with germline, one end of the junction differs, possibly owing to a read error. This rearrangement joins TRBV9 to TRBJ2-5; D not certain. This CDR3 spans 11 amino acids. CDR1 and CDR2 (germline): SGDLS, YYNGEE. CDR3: CASSAQDTQYF. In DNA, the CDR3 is TGTGCCAGCAGCGCCCAAGACACCCAGTACTTC.